What follows is one T cell receptor beta chain and its context. This clonotype was picked up a small number of times. It lacks a known antigen. No much larger clone is present one base from it, and per-base qualities are unavailable. The sample belongs to a study of T cell repertoires in cytomegalovirus infection (dated by TCRdb to about 2019). For the study in its entirety: Donor HLA type was relevant to the analysis, as public TCR beta signatures indicated carriage of CMV infection together with the matching HLA type.

Trimming leaves V shorter by 1 base and J shorter by 0 bases, with the junction holding 9 bases beyond the gene matches. Based on the germline V gene (reference sequence), the CDR1 and CDR2 sequences are DFQATT and SNEGSKA. The CDR3 measures 18 amino acids from cysteine to phenylalanine. The entry retains the CDR3 DNA only, 54 bases that are in frame from base 1. Sequencing instrument: Illumina HiSeq 1500. The public reads were reanalyzed by TCRdb: fastp trimming at Q25, MiXCR alignment, in-frame beta chains only. CDR3 protein sequences are deduplicated, and each keeps its most common genes and DNA. Here the sample has fewer than 700,000 distinct CDR3 sequences; about 24% occur a single time. The ten most abundant clones make up 8% of the sample. What the work shows at the level of the full study, not this receptor alone: In the ex vivo response, HLA-C-restricted CMV-specific TCR beta clonotypes were dominant, and in two of eight donors the single most frequent clonotype came from this HLA-C-restricted group. In both this cohort and an independent roughly 400-donor cohort, the cumulative frequency of public TCR beta family members distinguished carriers of CMV infection plus the relevant HLA type.

The clonotype was recovered from a human donor in good health (CMV status not recorded). Some clones in this sample may be carry-over from other donors' samples. The sequence joins TRBV20-1 to TRBJ1-4; 9 central bases correspond to TRBD1. Sequencing input: CD8+ T cells from PBMCs. CDR3 reads: CSARGLGQGLATNEKLFF. The nucleotide sequence reads TGCAGTGCTAGAGGATTAGGACAGGGGCTTGCAACTAATGAAAAACTGTTTTTT.